The clone carrying this T cell receptor beta chain was seen a few times. Its antigen is still unknown. The CDR3 extends over 14 amino acids. The germline V gene has CDR1 MNHNS and CDR2 SASEGT. V lost 8 bases and J lost 2; bases outside the gene matches: 9. The data are from a study of shared clonotypes between healthy human individuals. Whole-study results and caveats: An expected dependence of interdonor clonotype sharing on sequencing depth was noted. Limitation of the genetic and exposure-history diversity represented came from the few donors.

All the donors were Caucasian adults who lived in Nashville, Tennessee. Each subset's genomic DNA was shared equally among a number of immunoSEQ plates. The protocol was immunoSEQ multiplex PCR, while the TCRdb copy is restricted to in-frame clones and leaves out a portion. This table has about 2 million clones, roughly 94% appearing once. Material for sequencing was naive CD4+ T cells sorted from blood. Stated subset: CD45RA+ positively selected. The origin of this receptor is a man younger than 35 in good health. The chain joins TRBV6-1 to TRBJ2-7, with 7 bases lining up with TRBD2. The CDR3 spells CASRRRGYAYEQYF. In DNA form, the CDR3 reads TGTGCCAGCCGCCGGCGGGGGTATGCCTACGAGCAGTACTTC.